This TCR beta chain was recovered during a study of OX40 agonist ivuxolimab in advanced cancers. About the full investigation: Ivuxolimab, which targeted the costimulatory receptor OX40 (CD134), was an agonistic, fully human IgG2 monoclonal antibody. Intravenous ivuxolimab was administered to patients every 2 weeks at six dose levels: 0.01, 0.1, 0.3, 1.5, 3 and 10 mg/kg. Of the roughly 52 dose-escalation patients, hepatocellular carcinoma was present in approximately 20, melanoma in approximately 15, renal cell carcinoma in 9 and head and neck cancer in 9. In the dose-escalation cohort, approximately 82% of patients were male, and the mean age was around 60 years, with a range of about 23 to 85. Patients were allowed to have had prior anti-PD-1, anti-PD-L1 or anti-CTLA-4 therapy, and 30% to 50% of the dose-escalation patients had previously received checkpoint inhibitors. Partial responses occurred in three dose-escalation patients, of whom one had hepatocellular carcinoma and two had cutaneous melanoma. Peripheral TCRbeta sequencing aimed to test whether ivuxolimab altered TCR sequence diversity and caused clonal T-cell expansion. The monotherapy dose-escalation portion (N of about 50 patients) of the phase I ivuxolimab trial is reported in the paper.

The trial excluded patients who had a history of autoimmune disease or were on systemic immunosuppression. Peripheral blood for TCR sequencing was drawn from every dose cohort at baseline, at cycle 4 day 1 and at cycle 7 day 1. Samples came from an open-label, multicenter, first-in-human phase I dose-escalation trial of ivuxolimab. Adults with locally advanced or metastatic melanoma, renal cell carcinoma, hepatocellular carcinoma or head and neck squamous cell carcinoma were enrolled in the trial. Before TCR sequencing, CD4+ T cells and CD8+ T cells were sorted from peripheral blood as separate populations. The investigation overall reported the following: The antigen specificity of the peripheral T cells that underwent clonal expansion was not determined. Clonal expansion of both CD4+ and CD8+ blood T cells was observed from baseline to week 6 at doses 0.1 to 3.0 mg/kg. Low levels of normalized T-cell clonal expansion were also seen in some patients who did not respond. After ivuxolimab, more expanded clones were found on average in CD8+ T cells than in CD4+ T cells. In the 0.1-3.0 mg/kg groups, partial responders were among the patients with the lowest normalized peripheral clonal expansion, particularly in CD8+ T cells.

Of note for this clone: Its antigen is unknown. Base qualities are not recorded, but no much larger clone differs from it by a single base.

To sequence the TCRbeta CDR3 region, genomic DNA was isolated from the sorted cells. The immunoSEQ Assay was used for sequencing of TCRbeta CDR3 regions. TCRdb limited this immuneACCESS table to in-frame rearrangements with V and J called. A share of clones is missing; checked studies link under half to unresolved V genes, and the rest is unexplained. In this sample the table shows some 100,000 clones, roughly 80% of which occur a single time. Around 1.1% of the sample goes to the ten largest clones. From the cysteine through the phenylalanine, the CDR3 covers 14 amino acids. CDR3 DNA only is kept here, 42 bases in frame from base 1.

The rearranged segments are TRBV12-1 and TRBJ1-2. TRBV12-1 is termed a pseudogene. The TCR was taken from an adult with an advanced solid tumor such as melanoma, head and neck, liver or kidney cancer. The sequenced sample was CD4+ or CD8+ T cells sorted from blood, obtained in a trial of the OX40 agonist ivuxolimab. The DNA sequence follows: TGTGCCAGCAGCTTTGCCGAAACTAACTATGGCTACACCTTC. The resulting protein is CASSFAETNYGYTF.